Each of the 9 T cell receptor beta chains below was sequenced from the same sample in a study of shared clonotypes between healthy human individuals. Produced via immunoSEQ multiplex PCR; TCRdb's table is partial and in-frame only. The sample holds about 980,000 clones, around 80% seen once. The sequenced sample consisted of memory CD4+ T cells sorted from blood. Subset defined: CD45RA-negative fraction. The origin of the receptors is a man aged 18 to 30 in good health.

J is TRBJ1-2 and V is TRBV6-1; D is uncertain. Trimming left V 0 bases short and J 2 bases short, with 10 bases between. Germline V gives CDR1 MNHNS, CDR2 SASEGT. The CDR3 sequence is 15 residues long. In nucleotides, the CDR3 is TGTGCCAGCAGTGAAGCCAGGAGTTCCAACTATGGCTACACCTTC. Its protein is CASSEARSSNYGYTF.

The chain couples TRBV6-1 to TRBJ2-1, with unresolved D. Trimming took 6 bases from V and 12 from J, leaving 9 bases between them. CDR1 and CDR2 (germline): MNHNS, SASEGT. The CDR3 length is 10 residues. CDR3 region: CASRELWQFF. The CDR3 bases are TGTGCCAGCAGGGAACTATGGCAGTTCTTC.

V is TRBV7-2 and J is TRBJ1-1, with TRBD1 matching 10 bases. The germline CDR1 and CDR2 sequences are SGHTA and FQGNSA. The CDR3 is 15 amino acids. J lost 7 bases, V lost 0 bases, and 5 bases had no gene match. The DNA for the CDR3 is TGTGCCAGCAGCTTAGCGCCGGGACAGGGGAATGAAGCTTTCTTT. The encoded protein is CASSLAPGQGNEAFF.

The genes are TRBV7-8 and TRBJ1-3; D is uncertain. The CDR3 is 16 amino acids. CDR1 is SGHVS, CDR2 FQNEAQ, per germline. Trimming took off 5 bases at V and 0 bases at J, with 14 bases between the two ends. The DNA of the CDR3 is TGTGCCAGCAGCCTAGACCGTCCGAGCTCTGGAAACACCATATATTTT. This sequence encodes CASSLDRPSSGNTIYF.

V gene TRBV5-1 combines with J gene TRBJ2-5; possibly TRBD1 for D (6 bases). Germline V lookup: CDR1 SGHRS, CDR2 YFSETQ. The CDR3 sequence is 15 residues long. V shed 3 bases and J shed 0 bases, with 12 bases lying between them. CDR3 region: CASSSQGSHQETQYF. The CDR3 coding sequence is TGCGCCAGCAGCTCCCAGGGGTCTCACCAAGAGACCCAGTACTTC.

This sequence joins TRBV2 and TRBJ1-2; no reliable D call. The CDR3 consists of 13 residues. Germline V gene sequence: CDR1 SNHLY, CDR2 FYNNEI. Trimming took 3 bases from V and 4 from J, leaving 9 bases between them. The chain's CDR3 is CASSENAVYGYTF. As DNA, the CDR3 is TGTGCCAGCAGTGAGAATGCAGTCTATGGCTACACCTTC.

The V and J genes are TRBV28 and TRBJ1-5; D may be TRBD1 (5 bases). With 10 bases removed from V and 3 bases from J, the gap between germline ends came to 19 bases. This CDR3 has 15 amino acids. Germline CDR1 MDHEN, CDR2 SYDVKM. CDR3 in DNA: TGTGCCACCACACCCCGCAGGGTAGACAATCAGCCCCAGCATTTT. It codes for CATTPRRVDNQPQHF.

J is TRBJ2-7 and V is TRBV14; TRBD2 matches 13 bases. The CDR3 spans 13 residues. V gave up 11 bases and J gave up 4 bases; unmatched junction bases: 5. Germline assignment: CDR1 SGHDN and CDR2 FVKESK. This chain's CDR3 is CASRTSGSYEQYF. The CDR3 DNA is TGTGCCTCACGGACTAGCGGGAGTTACGAGCAGTACTTC. Filled out from reference TRBV14 and TRBJ2-7, the complete variable domain reads EAGVTQFPSHSVIEKGQTVTLRCDPISGHDNLYWYRRVMGKEIKFLLHFVKESKQDESGMPNNRFLAERTGGTYSTLKVQPAELEDSGVYFCASRTSGSYEQYFGPGTRLTVT.

The rearrangement uses TRBV6-1 and TRBJ1-1; possibly TRBD1 for D (6 bases). Germline-derived CDR1 and CDR2 are MNHNS and SASEGT. The V gene lost 4 bases and the J gene lost 0 bases, with 12 bases spanning the gap. This CDR3 region has 15 residues. The CDR3 reads CASSVSGTLNTEAFF. For the CDR3, the DNA is TGTGCCAGCAGTGTCTCCGGGACATTGAACACTGAAGCTTTCTTT.